These 12 T cell receptor beta chains originate from one sample sequenced in a study of blood T cell repertoires in COVID-19. Clones were sequenced by immunoSEQ multiplex PCR, and TCRdb holds only the in-frame ones, with some missing. The profile shows around 270,000 clones, approximately 85% of them singletons. Sequencing was performed on peripheral blood. These receptors all stem from a human donor with COVID-19, enrolled during active disease. The donor label of this sample is uncertain.

The chain is built from TRBV30 and TRBJ1-5; no definite D call. Germline V lookup: CDR1 GTSNPN, CDR2 SVGIG (reference sequence). Trimming took 1 base from V and 1 from J, leaving 8 bases between them. This CDR3 is 14 amino acids long. The CDR3 here is CAWSADTSNQPQHF. DNA of the CDR3: TGTGCCTGGAGTGCCGACACGAGCAATCAGCCCCAGCATTTT.

In this sample, this clone turned up a few times. The chain employs TRBV18 and TRBJ1-6; D unclear. Germline CDR1 is KGHSH and CDR2 is LQKENI. The CDR3 runs 16 residues. V was trimmed by 3 bases and J by 2 bases, leaving 11 bases between them. The CDR3 DNA sequence: TGTGCCAGCTCACCGGGCATTGGCGCCTATAATTCACCCCTCCACTTT. Amino acid sequence: CASSPGIGAYNSPLHF.

The chain joins TRBV11-2 to TRBJ2-1; TRBD2 matches 9 bases. The CDR3 runs to 15 residues. V lost 1 base to trimming and J lost 8 bases; unmatched junction nucleotides: 6. The germline V gene encodes CDR1 SGHAT and CDR2 FQNNGV. This CDR3 reads CASSLAPTSGYEQFF. In DNA, the CDR3 is TGTGCCAGCAGCTTAGCTCCCACTAGCGGGTATGAGCAGTTCTTC.

The chain carries TRBV7-2 and TRBJ1-1; TRBD1 might be the D (6 bases). The V gene's germline CDR1 is SGHTA and CDR2 FQGNSA. The ends were cut back, 3 bases at V and 4 bases at J, with 12 bases in the middle. The CDR3 has 14 amino acids. The CDR3 DNA sequence: TGTGCCAGCAGCTTGGCAATAGGGGGCACTGAAGCTTTCTTT. Protein: CASSLAIGGTEAFF.

The J gene is TRBJ2-5, the V gene TRBV11-2, with 10 bases that match TRBD1. Losses at the gene ends were 4 bases for V and 5 bases for J; bases not matched to a gene: 4. Germline CDR1 and CDR2: SGHAT and FQNNGV. The CDR3 totals 14 residues. The CDR3 protein is CASSSDRGLETQYF. CDR3 nucleotides: TGTGCCAGCAGCTCAGACAGGGGGCTGGAGACCCAGTACTTC.

The chain carries TRBV5-3 and TRBJ1-5; 10 bases fit TRBD1. TRBV5-3 is an ORF, and what it does is uncertain. This CDR3 contains 15 residues. V lost 6 bases, J lost 2 bases, and 5 bases stayed unmatched. The CDR3 spells CARIRTGGGNQPQHF. The DNA for the CDR3 is TGTGCCAGAATCAGGACAGGGGGAGGCAATCAGCCCCAGCATTTT.

This sequence joins TRBV9 and TRBJ1-1; D is uncertain. V lost 1 base and J lost 5, with 12 bases in between. Per germline, CDR1 SGDLS and CDR2 YYNGEE. The CDR3 has 14 residues. The CDR3 coding sequence is TGTGCCAGCAGCGTAAGTCCGTCACGGACTGAAGCTTTCTTT. Its translation: CASSVSPSRTEAFF.

The rearrangement links TRBV5-1 to TRBJ1-2; D gene unclear. The CDR3 runs 14 residues. V was cut by 0 bases and J by 3 bases, with 9 bases left in between. Germline CDR1 reads SGHRS; CDR2 reads YFSETQ. The CDR3 DNA reads as TGCGCCAGCAGCTTGGTGGGAGAGGACTATGGCTACACCTTC. It encodes CASSLVGEDYGYTF.

The V call is TRBV4-3, the J call TRBJ1-5; weak D call: TRBD1 (6 bases). Germline V gene sequence: CDR1 LGHNA, CDR2 YSLEER. The CDR3 extends over 16 amino acids. Trimming took off 0 bases at V and 5 bases at J, with 14 bases between the two ends. CDR3 sequence reads: CASSQDWAGVYQPQHF. CDR3 nucleotides: TGCGCCAGCAGCCAAGATTGGGCAGGGGTGTATCAGCCCCAGCATTTT.

V usage is TRBV30 and J usage is TRBJ2-3; 8 bases fit TRBD2. Germline trimming cut 1 base from V and 9 bases from J; bases unmatched to any gene: 12. This CDR3 comprises 15 residues. The germline V gene encodes CDR1 GTSNPN and CDR2 SVGIG (reference sequence). The DNA for the CDR3 is TGTGCCTGGAGTGGGGAGACTAGCGCCGCGGGGACGCAGTATTTT. It codes for CAWSGETSAAGTQYF.

This chain uses TRBV19 with TRBJ1-2; D may be TRBD1 (6 bases). CDR1 and CDR2 from the germline V gene are LNHDA and SQIVND (reference sequence). The CDR3 is 13 residues long. V dropped 5 bases and J dropped 4 bases, with 11 bases sitting between them. CDR3 amino acids: CASSVLGAYGYTF. In DNA form, the CDR3 reads TGTGCCAGTAGTGTTCTGGGGGCCTATGGCTACACCTTC.

The J gene is TRBJ1-1, the V gene TRBV19; maybe TRBD1 (5 bases). Trimming took 3 bases from V and 3 from J, leaving 5 bases between them. Germline V gene data show CDR1 as LNHDA and CDR2 as SQIVND (reference sequence). The CDR3 spans 12 residues. The CDR3 DNA is TGTGCCAGTAGTATCAGGGACACTGAAGCTTTCTTT. Amino acids: CASSIRDTEAFF.